This T cell receptor beta chain stems from a study of PD-1 blockade in mismatch repair-deficient tumors. This CDR3 comprises 16 residues. J lost 4 bases, V lost 1 base, and 4 bases had no gene match. Germline V CDR1 and CDR2: SEHNR, FQNEAQ (reference sequence). Generated by immunoSEQ multiplex PCR, the TCRdb table keeps only in-frame clones and is missing some. This table has tens of thousands of clones, around 80% appearing once. To note about this clone: This CDR3 is also generated by other DNA sequences in the sample.

TCR sequencing covered a few patients who responded to pembrolizumab. The rearrangement joins TRBV7-9 to TRBJ2-1; 10 nucleotides align to TRBD2. The sample was peripheral blood, taken 44 weeks after starting pembrolizumab. This receptor was taken from an adult with mismatch repair-deficient cancer. CDR3 protein: CASSLVASGSYNEQFF. In DNA, the CDR3 is TGTGCCAGCAGCTTAGTGGCTAGCGGGAGTTACAATGAGCAGTTCTTC.